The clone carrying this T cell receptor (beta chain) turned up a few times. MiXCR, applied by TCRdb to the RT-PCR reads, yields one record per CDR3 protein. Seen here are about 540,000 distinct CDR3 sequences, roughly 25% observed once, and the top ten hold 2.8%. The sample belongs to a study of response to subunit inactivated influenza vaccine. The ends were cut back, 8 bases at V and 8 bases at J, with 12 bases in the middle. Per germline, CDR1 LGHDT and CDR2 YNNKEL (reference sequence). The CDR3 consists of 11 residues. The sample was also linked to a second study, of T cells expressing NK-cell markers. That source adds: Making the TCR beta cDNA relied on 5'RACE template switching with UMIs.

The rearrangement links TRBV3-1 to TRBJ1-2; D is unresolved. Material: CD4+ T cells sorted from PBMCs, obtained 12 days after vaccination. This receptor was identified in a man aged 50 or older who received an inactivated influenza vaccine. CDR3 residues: CASWMRTGYTF. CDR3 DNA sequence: TGTGCCAGCTGGATGAGGACCGGCTACACCTTC.